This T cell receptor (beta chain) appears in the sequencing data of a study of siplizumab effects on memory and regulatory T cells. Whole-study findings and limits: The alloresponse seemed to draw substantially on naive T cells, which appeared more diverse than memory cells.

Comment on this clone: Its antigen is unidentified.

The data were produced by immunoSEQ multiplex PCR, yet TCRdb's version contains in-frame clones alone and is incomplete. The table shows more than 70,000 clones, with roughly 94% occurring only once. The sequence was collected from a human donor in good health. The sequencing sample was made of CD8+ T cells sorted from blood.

CDR3 sequence (DNA): TGTGCCAGCAGCGTCGAAGAGGACCCTACTGTCGTGGGCTACACCTTC. Translated, it gives CASSVEEDPTVVGYTF. The chain employs TRBV9 and TRBJ1-2, with D uncertain. Germline V lookup: CDR1 SGDLS, CDR2 YYNGEE. Between the trimmed V and J ends, which lost 2 bases and 8 bases, there was a span of 22 bases. CDR3 length: 16 residues. Complete variable domain (other parts from reference TRBV9 and TRBJ1-2): DSGVTQTPKHLITATGQRVTLRCSPRSGDLSVYWYQQSLDQGLQFLIQYYNGEERAKGNILERFSAQQFPDLHSELNLSSLELGDSALYFCASSVEEDPTVVGYTFGSGTRLTVV.